The source of this TCR beta chain is a study of vaccination effects on CD4 cells after COVID-19. Overall study: Under 2.5 million PBMC were seeded per well and grown in the presence of roughly 11 IU/ml IL-2 and around 11 ug/ml peptides. Study-level findings and limits: In healthy vaccinees, only 1 of 255 vaccine-induced clones cross-reacted with common cold coronaviruses.

Germline CDR1 is MGHRA and CDR2 is YSYEKL. The CDR3 is 14 residues long. V was trimmed by 0 bases and J by 3 bases, leaving 8 bases between them. Isolating CD4+ T cells followed less than 11 days of culture. Two doses of either BNT162b2 or mRNA-1273 were given to each participant. Comment on this clone: Its matching antigen is unknown.

Only in-frame clones appear in the TCRdb table, and some are missing; sequencing was by immunoSEQ multiplex PCR. The table shows more than 60,000 clones, with 74% occurring only once. The specimen comprised CD4+ T cells from PBMCs cultured without peptide, sampled after COVID-19 vaccination. This rearrangement joins TRBV4-1 to TRBJ1-2; no clear D. This clonotype was obtained from a human donor who received a COVID-19 vaccine. CDR3 loop: CASSQEEGYYGYTF. Here the CDR3 DNA reads TGCGCCAGCAGCCAAGAGGAGGGATACTATGGCTACACCTTC.